This entry lists 17 T cell receptor beta chains sequenced from one sample in a study of T cells in Graves' hyperthyroidism and ophthalmopathy. Amplification targeted TCR beta CDR3 regions from RNA transcripts. The TCR CDR3 was amplified in a first-round RT-PCR using the HTBI primer set. TCRdb itself ran the multiplex PCR reads through MiXCR, one entry per CDR3 protein. The top ten clones hold over 15% of a sample with 550,000 to 700,000 distinct CDR3 sequences, around 46% of them seen once. Sequenced input: peripheral blood or thyroid tissue (not recorded which). These receptors were collected from an adult woman with Graves' disease, either hyperthyroidism or ophthalmopathy (not recorded which).

With respect to this clonotype: Sequence at one end of the junction differs from germline and may be a read error. This rearrangement joins TRBV7-3 to TRBJ1-3; TRBD1 agrees at 7 bases. CDR3 length equals 17 residues. Germline loops: CDR1 SGHTA, CDR2 FQGTGA. The CDR3 DNA is TGTGCCAGCAGCTTAACGGTGGGACAGTACCCTGGAAACACCACATATTTT. It codes for CASSLTVGQYPGNTTYF.

Note on this clonotype: The junction does not match germline at one end; this may be a read error. This rearrangement joins TRBV11-1 to TRBJ1-1; tentative D call: TRBD1 (6 bases). The CDR3 contains 13 residues. Germline assignment: CDR1 SGHAT and CDR2 FQDESV (reference sequence). Here the CDR3 DNA reads TGTGCTAGCAGGGGCTCGCTGAACACTGAAGCTTTCTTT. As protein: CASRGSLNTEAFF.

This clonotype has more than one count but fewer than ten. This sequence joins TRBV28 and TRBJ1-5; D remains unclear. The CDR3 spans 13 residues. Trimming shortened V by 6 bases and J by 5 bases, and 11 bases separated the two germline ends. Germline V gene sequence: CDR1 MDHEN, CDR2 SYDVKM. The chain's CDR3 is CASSARAYQPQHF. The CDR3 DNA reads as TGTGCCAGCAGCGCACGGGCCTATCAGCCCCAGCATTTT.

The genes are TRBV7-2 and TRBJ1-1; a weak D match, TRBD1 (5 bases). Trimming left V 5 bases short and J 4 bases short, with 14 bases between. Germline V lookup: CDR1 SGHTA, CDR2 FQGNSA. The CDR3 consists of 14 residues. CDR3 residues: CASSPYTGATEAFF. CDR3 DNA sequence: TGTGCCAGCAGCCCTTACACCGGGGCCACTGAAGCTTTCTTT.

In its sample, this clonotype was seen many times. The V and J genes are TRBV10-3 and TRBJ2-5, with TRBD2 matching over 9 bases. Germline trimming cut 6 bases from V and 2 bases from J; bases unmatched to any gene: 10. The CDR3 contains 16 residues. CDR1 ENHRY and CDR2 SYGVKD come from the germline V gene. Here the CDR3 reads CAIRKGGRGTQETQYF. As DNA, the CDR3 is TGTGCCATCAGGAAAGGCGGGAGGGGGACTCAAGAGACCCAGTACTTC.

V and J are TRBV20-1 and TRBJ1-1, with TRBD1 matching over 7 bases. The CDR3 spans 15 residues. J gave up 1 base and V 1 base, and 6 bases lay outside the gene matches. In germline, CDR1 is DFQATT, CDR2 SNEGSKA (reference sequence). The chain's CDR3 is CSARVGDRRNTEAFF. DNA for the CDR3: TGCAGTGCTAGAGTAGGGGACAGAAGGAACACTGAAGCTTTCTTT.

In the case of this clonotype: A junction end diverges from the germline sequence, so it may reflect a read error. CDR3 bases: TGCGCCAGCAGCTTGGGGACAGGGGGGAAAACTGTTTTT. Translating it yields CASSLGTGGKTVF. V is TRBV5-1 and J is TRBJ1-4; 10 bases agree with TRBD1. The germline V gene encodes CDR1 SGHRS and CDR2 YFSETQ. The CDR3 is made up of 13 amino acids.

The chain uses TRBV5-1 and TRBJ2-3; the D is unclear. The V gene's germline CDR1 is SGHRS and CDR2 YFSETQ. This CDR3 is 14 amino acids long. Deletions cut 1 base from V and 4 bases from J, with 10 bases between. The CDR3 loop is CASSLTEMADTQYF. The DNA of the CDR3 is TGCGCCAGCAGCTTGACGGAGATGGCAGATACGCAGTATTTT. The variable domain in full, completed from reference TRBV5-1 and TRBJ2-3, reads KAGVTQTPRYLIKTRGQQVTLSCSPISGHRSVSWYQQTPGQGLQFLFEYFSETQRNKGNFPGRFSGRQFSNSRSEMNVSTLELGDSALYLCASSLTEMADTQYFGPGTRLTVL.

In this sample, this clonotype turned up many times. This chain connects TRBV12-3 or TRBV12-4 to TRBJ2-5; TRBD1 agrees at 9 bases. The CDR3 covers 15 residues. The V segment lost 4 bases and the J segment 2 bases; nucleotides outside the gene matches: 5. The CDR3 coding sequence is TGTGCCAGCAGTTACGGCGGGACAGGGCAAGAGACCCAGTACTTC. This gives the protein CASSYGGTGQETQYF.

The V call is TRBV29-1, the J call TRBJ2-7; D may be TRBD2 (5 bases). The CDR3 is 12 residues long. Trimming left V 6 bases short and J 3 bases short, with 12 bases between. Germline V CDR1 and CDR2: SQVTM, ANQGSEA. CDR3 DNA: TGCAGCGTGCTAACTAGAGACTACGAGCAGTACTTC. Amino acids: CSVLTRDYEQYF.

The chain joins TRBV6-5 to TRBJ1-6, with 11 positions matching TRBD1. With V trimmed by 4 bases and J by 10 bases, 6 bases remained unmatched. Germline CDR1 reads MNHEY; CDR2 reads SVGAGI. CDR3 length: 15 residues. CDR3 in DNA: TGTGCCAGCAGTTCGGGACAGGGGGTAGCCTCACCCCTCCACTTT. Its protein product is CASSSGQGVASPLHF.

V and J are TRBV2 and TRBJ2-7, with D tentatively TRBD2 (6 bases). CDR1 and CDR2 (germline): SNHLY, FYNNEI. The CDR3 totals 11 residues. Written as DNA, the CDR3 is TGTGCTTCGGGAGAAGTCTACGAGCAGTACTTC. It yields the protein CASGEVYEQYF.

This chain joins TRBV9 and TRBJ2-5; 13 bases are shared with TRBD2. This CDR3 is 15 amino acids long. J lost 13 bases, V lost 2 bases, and 11 bases had no gene match. Germline V gene data show CDR1 as SGDLS and CDR2 as YYNGEE. This CDR3 reads CASSVGTSGTPSLYF. CDR3 DNA sequence: TGTGCCAGCAGCGTGGGGACTAGCGGGACCCCCTCTCTGTACTTC.

V is TRBV2 and J is TRBJ1-2, with D possibly being TRBD1 (6 bases). Germline V lookup: CDR1 SNHLY, CDR2 FYNNEI. The CDR3 extends over 13 amino acids. V dropped 3 bases and J dropped 8 bases, with 13 bases sitting between them. The CDR3 loop is CASSEWSGDGYTF. For the CDR3, the DNA is TGTGCCAGCAGTGAGTGGTCAGGGGACGGCTACACCTTC.

This clonotype was detected many times. The rearrangement uses TRBV4-2 and TRBJ1-4; no firm D call. CDR1 is LGHNA, CDR2 YNFKEQ, per germline. The V gene lost 2 bases and the J gene lost 7 bases, with 11 bases spanning the gap. The CDR3 is made up of 14 amino acids. The CDR3 reads CASSQRTEGEKLFF. CDR3 sequence (DNA): TGTGCCAGCAGCCAACGTACGGAGGGTGAAAAACTGTTTTTT.

This clonotype was detected ten times or more. The chain uses TRBV12-3 or TRBV12-4 and TRBJ1-2, with D uncertain. Trimming removed 0 bases from V and 8 bases from J, with 10 bases in between. There are 13 residues in the CDR3. The CDR3 loop reads CASSLAGMRGYTF. The CDR3 DNA sequence: TGTGCCAGCAGTTTAGCAGGGATGAGAGGCTACACCTTC.

This clonotype appeared many times. The rearrangement joins TRBV3-1 to TRBJ1-1; a possible D gene is TRBD1 (6 bases). Germline values: CDR1 LGHDT, CDR2 YNNKEL (reference sequence). The CDR3 contains 14 residues. The V and J ends lost 7 bases and 3 bases respectively, with 15 bases between them. The CDR3 nucleotides are TGTGCCAGCAAAGAGACACAGGGTCACACTGAAGCTTTCTTT. This encodes CASKETQGHTEAFF.